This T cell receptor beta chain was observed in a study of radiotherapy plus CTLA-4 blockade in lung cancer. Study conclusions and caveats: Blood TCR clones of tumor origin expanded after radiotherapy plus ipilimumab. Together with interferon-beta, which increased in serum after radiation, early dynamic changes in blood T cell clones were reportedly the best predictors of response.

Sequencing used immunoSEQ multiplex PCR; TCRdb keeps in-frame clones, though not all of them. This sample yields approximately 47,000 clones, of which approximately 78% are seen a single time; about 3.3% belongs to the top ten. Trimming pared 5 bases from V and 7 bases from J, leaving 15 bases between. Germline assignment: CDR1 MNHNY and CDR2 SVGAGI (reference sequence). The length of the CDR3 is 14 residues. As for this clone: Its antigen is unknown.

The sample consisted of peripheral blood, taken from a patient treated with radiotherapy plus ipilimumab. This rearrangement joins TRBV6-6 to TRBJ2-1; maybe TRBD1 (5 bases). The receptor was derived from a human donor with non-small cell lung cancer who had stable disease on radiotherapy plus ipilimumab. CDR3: CASSPDTTFNEQFF. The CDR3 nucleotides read TGTGCCAGCAGTCCGGACACCACCTTTAATGAGCAGTTCTTC.